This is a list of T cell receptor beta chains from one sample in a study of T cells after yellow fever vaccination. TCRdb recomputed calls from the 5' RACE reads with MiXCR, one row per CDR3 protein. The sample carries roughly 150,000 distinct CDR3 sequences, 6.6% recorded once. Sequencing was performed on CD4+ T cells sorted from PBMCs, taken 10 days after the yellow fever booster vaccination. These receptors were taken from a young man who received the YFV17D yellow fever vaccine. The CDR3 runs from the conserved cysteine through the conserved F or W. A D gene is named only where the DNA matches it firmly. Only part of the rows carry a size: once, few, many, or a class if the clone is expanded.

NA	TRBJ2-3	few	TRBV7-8	TGTGCCAGCAGCTACCTCTATGGGCGGGGTGTAAATACGCAGTATTTT	CASSYLYGRGVNTQYF
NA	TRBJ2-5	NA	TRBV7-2	TGTGCCAGCAGCTTAGTACGGGAGAAGGGGACCCAGTACTTC	CASSLVREKGTQYF
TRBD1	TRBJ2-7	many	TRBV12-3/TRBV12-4	TGTGCCAGCAGTGCCGGGACAGGAACCTACGAGCAGTACTTC	CASSAGTGTYEQYF
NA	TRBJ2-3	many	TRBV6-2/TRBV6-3	TGTGCCAGCAGTTTCAGGATAAGCACAGATACGCAGTATTTT	CASSFRISTDTQYF
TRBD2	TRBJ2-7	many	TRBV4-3	TGCGCCAGCAGCCAACGGACTAGCGGGAATCGCGGCTCCTACGAGCAGTACTTC	CASSQRTSGNRGSYEQYF
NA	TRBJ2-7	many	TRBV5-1	TGCGCCAGCAGCAGGACAGCCCACGAGCAGTACTTC	CASSRTAHEQYF
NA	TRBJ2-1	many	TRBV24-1	TGTGCCACCAGTGCCCCCGGGCCCGGCTACAATGAGCAGTTCTTC	CATSAPGPGYNEQFF
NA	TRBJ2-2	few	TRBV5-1	TGCGCCAGCAGCTTGACTAGCAGGAACACCGGGGAGCTGTTTTTT	CASSLTSRNTGELFF
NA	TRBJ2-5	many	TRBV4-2	TGTGCCAGCAGCCAGGGGGCGGGAGTTGTAGAGACCCAGTACTTC	CASSQGAGVVETQYF
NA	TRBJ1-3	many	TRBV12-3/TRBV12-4	TGTGCCAGCAGTTTAGCTGGGACTGTCTCTGGAAACACCATATATTTT	CASSLAGTVSGNTIYF
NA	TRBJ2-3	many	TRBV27	TGTGCCAGCAGCCGCCCAGGGGAAAGTAGCACAGATACGCAGTATTTT	CASSRPGESSTDTQYF
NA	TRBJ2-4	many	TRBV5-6	TGTGCCAGCAGACAGGGACCCTGGGCGGATCGGGAAAACATTCAGTACTTC	CASRQGPWADRENIQYF
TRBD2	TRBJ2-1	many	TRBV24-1	TGTGCCACCAGTGCATATAGCGGGAGTCAGTACAATGAGCAGTTCTTC	CATSAYSGSQYNEQFF
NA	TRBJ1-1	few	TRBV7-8	TGTGCCAGCAGCCTAGGGTCCGGCCTAGTGAACACTGAAGCTTTCTTT	CASSLGSGLVNTEAFF
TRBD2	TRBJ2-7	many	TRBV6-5	TGTGCCAGCAGTTATGGGACTAGCGGGAGTAGGTCCTACGAGCAGTACTTC	CASSYGTSGSRSYEQYF
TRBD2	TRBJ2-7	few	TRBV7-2	TGTGCCAGCAGCTTTTCTAGCGGGAGGGGGGGATACGAGCAGTACTTC	CASSFSSGRGGYEQYF
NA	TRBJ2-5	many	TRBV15	TGTGCCACCAGCAGTCAGTACCAAGAGACCCAGTACTTC	CATSSQYQETQYF
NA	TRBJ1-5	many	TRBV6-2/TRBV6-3	TGTGCCACCACGGGGCTGGGATGGGAAAATCAGCCCCAGCATTTT	CATTGLGWENQPQHF
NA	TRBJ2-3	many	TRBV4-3	TGCGCCAGCAGCCAAGAAGGGGGACGCACAGATACGCAGTATTTT	CASSQEGGRTDTQYF
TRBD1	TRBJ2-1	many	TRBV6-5	TGTGCCAGCAGAACACAGGGGGCCTACTACAATGAGCAGTTCTTC	CASRTQGAYYNEQFF
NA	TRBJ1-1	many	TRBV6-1	TGTGCCAGCAGTGAACCCGCTCCAAACACTGAAGCTTTCTTT	CASSEPAPNTEAFF
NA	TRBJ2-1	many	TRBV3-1	TGTGCCAGCAGCCAAGAACAGGGATTATCCTACAATGAGCAGTTCTTC	CASSQEQGLSYNEQFF
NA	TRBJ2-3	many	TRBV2	TGTGCCAGCAGCCTCAAGTTTGCAGATACGCAGTATTTT	CASSLKFADTQYF
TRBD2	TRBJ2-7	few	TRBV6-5	TGTGCCAGCAGTTATAGATGGGGACTAGCTTCCTACGAGCAGTACTTC	CASSYRWGLASYEQYF
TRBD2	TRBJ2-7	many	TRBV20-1	TGCAGTGCTAGAGAACCCCGCGGGAGATACGAGCAGTACTTC	CSAREPRGRYEQYF
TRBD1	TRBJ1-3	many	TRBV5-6	TGTGCCAGCAGCTTGGTCGGCGGGCAGGGGGAAAACACCATATATTTT	CASSLVGGQGENTIYF
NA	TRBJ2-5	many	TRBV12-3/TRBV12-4	TGTGCCAGCAGCCCGGGACGGATGGGCGAGACCCAGTACTTC	CASSPGRMGETQYF
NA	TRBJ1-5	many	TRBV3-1	TGTGCCAGCAGCCTTGGACTACAGGGACGGAGCAATCAGCCCCAGCATTTT	CASSLGLQGRSNQPQHF
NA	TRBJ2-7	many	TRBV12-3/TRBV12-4	TGTGCCAGCAGTGAAGGGGACTACGAGCAGTACTTC	CASSEGDYEQYF
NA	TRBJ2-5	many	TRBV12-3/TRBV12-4	TGTGCCAGCAGTTTAGGCCTACAAGAGACCCAGTACTTC	CASSLGLQETQYF
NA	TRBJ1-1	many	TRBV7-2	TGTGCCAGCAGCTTAGCGCGGAACACTGAAGCTTTCTTT	CASSLARNTEAFF
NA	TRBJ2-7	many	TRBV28	TGTGCCCTCCGGGACCGAAACTACGAGCAGTACTTC	CALRDRNYEQYF
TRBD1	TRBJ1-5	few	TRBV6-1	TGTGCCAGCAGTGAAAGCAGGGGACAGGATCAGCCCCAGCATTTT	CASSESRGQDQPQHF
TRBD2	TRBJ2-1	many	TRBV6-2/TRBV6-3	TGTGCCAGCAGTCCCTCGCTAGCGGGAGCTAATGAGCAGTTCTTC	CASSPSLAGANEQFF
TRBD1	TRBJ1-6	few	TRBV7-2	TGTGCCAGCAGCTTAAGGGACAGTTTCTATAATTCACCCCTCCACTTT	CASSLRDSFYNSPLHF
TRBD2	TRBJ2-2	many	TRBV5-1	TGCGCCAGCCTAGCGGGCCTGGCAAATACCGGGGAGCTGTTTTTT	CASLAGLANTGELFF
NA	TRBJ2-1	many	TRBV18	TGTGCCAGCTCACCTTCTACTTCCTTAGGGCAGTTCTTC	CASSPSTSLGQFF
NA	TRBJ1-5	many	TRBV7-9	TGTGCCAGCAGCTCCTACACAGATCAGCCCCAGCATTTT	CASSSYTDQPQHF
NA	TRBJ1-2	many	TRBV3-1	TGTGCCAGCAGCCAAGATGGGGGCGGACGCTATGGCTACACCTTC	CASSQDGGGRYGYTF
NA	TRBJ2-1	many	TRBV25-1	TGTGCCAGCAGTGAATATATGGATAATGAGCAGTTCTTC	CASSEYMDNEQFF
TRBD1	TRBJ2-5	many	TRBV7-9	TGTGCCAGCAGCCAGACCGGGACAGAGTCGACCCAGTACTTC	CASSQTGTESTQYF
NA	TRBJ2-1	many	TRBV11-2	TGTGCCAGCAGCTTAAGACTAGTTCAGTTCTTC	CASSLRLVQFF
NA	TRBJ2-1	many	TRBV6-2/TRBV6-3	TGTGCCAGCAGTTACTCTGGTGGACCGGGGAATGAGCAGTTCTTC	CASSYSGGPGNEQFF
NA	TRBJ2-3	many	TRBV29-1	TGCAGCGTTGGCGGGGCCACAGATACGCAGTATTTT	CSVGGATDTQYF
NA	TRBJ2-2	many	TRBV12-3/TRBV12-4	TGTGCCAGCAGTTCAATAAACCCCGGGGAGCTGTTTTTT	CASSSINPGELFF
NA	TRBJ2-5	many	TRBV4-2	TGTGCCAGCAGCCAAGATGGGGGAGAGACCCAGTACTTC	CASSQDGGETQYF
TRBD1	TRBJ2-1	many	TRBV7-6	TGTGCCAGCAGCACCCCCACGCCGGCGGGGACAGGGAACTACAATGAGCAGTTCTTC	CASSTPTPAGTGNYNEQFF
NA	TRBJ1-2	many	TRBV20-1	TGCAGTGCTAGAGACTCTCAGGGAAATGACTATGGCTACACCTTC	CSARDSQGNDYGYTF
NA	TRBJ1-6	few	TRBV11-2	TGTGCCAGCAGCTTGACGCCGGGCGGGTCACCCCTCCACTTT	CASSLTPGGSPLHF
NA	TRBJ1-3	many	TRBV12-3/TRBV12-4	TGTGCCAGCAGCCACGCCGGAAACACCATATATTTT	CASSHAGNTIYF
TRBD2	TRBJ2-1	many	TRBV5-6	TGTGCCAGCAGCTTGGCCCCTAGCGGGGTTTACAATGGGCAGTTCTTC	CASSLAPSGVYNGQFF
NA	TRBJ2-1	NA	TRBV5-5	TGTGCCAGGGGCCTGGGGCTCTACTCCTACAATGAGCAGTTCTTC	CARGLGLYSYNEQFF
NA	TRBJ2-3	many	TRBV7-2	TGTGCCAGCAGCCACGGACAAGGTCGGGATACGCAGTATTTT	CASSHGQGRDTQYF